The clone carrying this T cell receptor beta chain was recorded at least ten times. Its cognate antigen is unknown. This record comes from a study of CD8 T cells in ankylosing spondylitis. Findings and limits, study-wide: Ankylosing spondylitis blood seemed to carry a telltale TCR beta motif made of eight highly homologous variants.

Trimming removed 0 bases from V and 6 bases from J, with 8 bases in between. Germline V gene sequence: CDR1 SEHNR, CDR2 FQNEAQ (reference sequence). The CDR3 covers 14 residues. As the method for making TCR beta libraries, quantitative 5'-RACE with molecular barcodes was used. Via MiXCR, TCRdb re-called the 5' RACE reads, giving one row per CDR3 protein. Of 250,000 or so distinct CDR3 sequences listed, 8% to 11% are singletons. V gene TRBV7-9 combines with J gene TRBJ1-4; D possibly corresponds to TRBD1 (5 bases). The sequencing input was blood, either unsorted or a sorted T cell fraction (not recorded which). The sequence came from a male donor with ankylosing spondylitis or in good health (not recorded which). CDR3 in DNA: TGTGCCAGCAGCTTAGCGGGACGGCATGAAAAACTGTTTTTT. Its protein is CASSLAGRHEKLFF.